The 8 T cell receptor beta chains listed next were all sequenced from one sample in a study of control samples from healthy donors and cancer patients. Measured with immunoSEQ multiplex PCR; TCRdb has only the in-frame clones, and not every one. The sample has about 160,000 clones, 80% to 95% seen once. The sequenced sample was blood. The source of these receptors is a man younger than 35 in good health.

The chain couples TRBV29-1 to TRBJ1-2; 8 bases are shared with TRBD1. With 6 bases clipped from V and 7 bases from J, the junction kept 4 bases outside the gene matches. The length of the CDR3 is 11 residues. The V gene's germline CDR1 is SQVTM and CDR2 ANQGSEA. The CDR3 nucleotides read TGCAGCGTGGACAGGGCGCGTGGCTACACCTTC. The encoded protein is CSVDRARGYTF.

The gene calls are TRBV5-1 and TRBJ2-3, with 9 bases that match TRBD1. This CDR3 spans 16 amino acids. Germline CDR1 SGHRS, CDR2 YFSETQ. The trim removed 5 bases at V and 5 bases at J, leaving 12 bases unmatched. The DNA for the CDR3 is TGCGCCAGCAGTCGGGAGAAACAGGGGGCTGGAGATACGCAGTATTTT. Translated, it gives CASSREKQGAGDTQYF.

The chain joins TRBV15 to TRBJ1-2; D uncertain. Germline CDR1 is LNHNV and CDR2 is YYDKDF (reference sequence). V was pared by 3 bases and J by 4 bases, with 9 bases between. This CDR3 is built from 13 residues. CDR3 in amino acids: CATSSGVGYGYTF. The DNA for the CDR3 is TGTGCCACCAGCAGCGGGGTAGGCTATGGCTACACCTTC.

The chain couples TRBV19 to TRBJ2-1; 11 bases fit TRBD2. The CDR3 extends over 14 amino acids. Trimming cost V 9 bases and J 4 bases; bases outside gene matches: 5. Looked up from germline, CDR1 is LNHDA and CDR2 is SQIVND (reference sequence). CDR3 sequence: CASRGTSGYNEQFF. In DNA form, the CDR3 reads TGTGCCAGCCGGGGGACTAGCGGTTACAATGAGCAGTTCTTC.

This chain connects TRBV28 to TRBJ2-1; D not certain. The CDR3 consists of 12 residues. CDR1 and CDR2 (germline): MDHEN, SYDVKM. Trimming removed 2 bases at V and 9 bases at J, with 8 bases between. The DNA for the CDR3 is TGTGCCAGCAGTTTACGCCGCGCTGAGCAGTTCTTC. Amino acids: CASSLRRAEQFF.

This chain's CDR3 is CAWRLGLGPGSYEQYF. DNA of the CDR3: TGTGCCTGGAGACTCGGCTTAGGCCCAGGTTCCTACGAGCAGTACTTC. The chain carries TRBV30 and TRBJ2-7; no definite D call. Per germline, CDR1 GTSNPN and CDR2 SVGIG (reference sequence). Between the trimmed V and J ends, which lost 3 bases and 1 base, there was a span of 19 bases. This CDR3 contains 16 residues.

The gene calls are TRBV18 and TRBJ1-4, with D unresolved. From germline, CDR1 is KGHSH and CDR2 LQKENI. The ends were cut back, 2 bases at V and 6 bases at J, with 10 bases in the middle. The CDR3 is 14 residues long. The CDR3, as DNA: TGTGCCAGCTCACCAGTCGGACCTTATGAAAAACTGTTTTTT. Its protein product is CASSPVGPYEKLFF.

The gene calls are TRBV5-4 and TRBJ2-2; 8 positions match TRBD1. With V trimmed by 4 bases and J by 5 bases, 10 bases remained unmatched. This CDR3 region has 16 residues. Germline CDR1 reads SGHNT; CDR2 reads YYREEE (reference sequence). The CDR3 bases are TGTGCCAGCAGCCCCCCCCGGACAGGGTCTACCGGGGAGCTGTTTTTT. The encoded protein is CASSPPRTGSTGELFF.